This T cell receptor (beta chain) was identified in a study of blood T cell repertoires in COVID-19. Authors' analysis steps: Using reference gene primer amplification, nucleated cell counts were estimated. Using immunoSEQ multiplex PCR, the repertoire was profiled, and TCRdb retains in-frame clones only, with some absent. V and J calls and clone size are those listed in that table; D and trimming were worked out from the DNA. The sample carries a few hundred thousand clones, roughly 91% recorded once. The age range of participants was about 18 to 90 years, with residence in about two dozen US areas. Participant-given clinical history determined each cohort assignment. The CDR3 contains 13 residues. Germline V gene sequence: CDR1 GTSNPN, CDR2 SVGIG (reference sequence). The V end was cut by 3 bases, the J end by 3 bases, with 9 bases between.

The chain links TRBV30 to TRBJ1-5; a weak D match, TRBD1 (6 bases). The source material was PBMCs or T cells enriched from blood (not recorded which). This receptor was identified in a woman aged 30 to 39 who had recovered from COVID-19. CDR3 DNA: TGTGCCTGGAGGAAGGGGGACAATCAGCCCCAGCATTTT. Translation gives CAWRKGDNQPQHF.